Listed below are T cell receptor beta chains from one sample, sequenced in a study of beta chain features in type 1 diabetes. Here immunoSEQ multiplex PCR was the method, and the copy in TCRdb shows in-frame clones only, minus some. The sample lists about 370,000 clones; over 8.5% were seen once. Sequencing was carried out using central memory CD4+ T cells from blood. These receptors all come from a man aged 25 to 40 with type 1 diabetes. CDR3s include the opening cysteine and the closing phenylalanine or tryptophan. Each record gives: CDR3 length, J gene, clone size, D gene, V gene, CDR3 DNA, CDR3 protein. A D gene is named only where the DNA matches it firmly. Clone size, where shown, is once, few, many, or a class for clones that have expanded.

CDR3 length: 12; J gene: TRBJ1-2; clone size: many; D gene: .; V gene: TRBV30; CDR3 DNA: TGTGCCTGGAGAACCCAGTCCTATGGCTACACCTTC; CDR3 protein: CAWRTQSYGYTF
CDR3 length: 15; J gene: TRBJ1-2; clone size: few; D gene: TRBD1; V gene: TRBV5-6; CDR3 DNA: TGTGCCAGCAGCTTGCCCCCGGGACAGGGGGCAGGCTACACCTTC; CDR3 protein: CASSLPPGQGAGYTF
CDR3 length: 15; J gene: TRBJ2-7; clone size: few; D gene: TRBD1; V gene: TRBV4-2; CDR3 DNA: TGTGCCAGCAGCCAAGAAGGACAGGGTGTCCACGAGCAGTACTTC; CDR3 protein: CASSQEGQGVHEQYF
CDR3 length: 17; J gene: TRBJ1-5; clone size: few; D gene: TRBD1; V gene: TRBV2; CDR3 DNA: TGTGCCAGCAGTCTCAATTCCGGACAGGGAAGGCATCAGCCCCAGCATTTT; CDR3 protein: CASSLNSGQGRHQPQHF
CDR3 length: 12; J gene: TRBJ2-5; clone size: .; D gene: .; V gene: TRBV29-1; CDR3 DNA: TGCAGCCTCGGCCAGACACGGGAGACCCAGTACTTC; CDR3 protein: CSLGQTRETQYF
CDR3 length: 15; J gene: TRBJ2-5; clone size: few; D gene: .; V gene: TRBV11-3; CDR3 DNA: TGTGCCAGCAGCGCCCGTCAGGGATACCAAGAGACCCAGTACTTC; CDR3 protein: CASSARQGYQETQYF
CDR3 length: 15; J gene: TRBJ1-1; clone size: .; D gene: .; V gene: TRBV7-8; CDR3 DNA: TGTGCCAGCAGCTTAGCCCGGGCCGGGGACACTGAAGCTTTCTTT; CDR3 protein: CASSLARAGDTEAFF
CDR3 length: 16; J gene: TRBJ2-7; clone size: few; D gene: .; V gene: TRBV13; CDR3 DNA: TGTGCCAGCAGCGCCCTACAGGGCGACGGGAGGTACGAGCAGTACTTC; CDR3 protein: CASSALQGDGRYEQYF
CDR3 length: 14; J gene: TRBJ1-2; clone size: .; D gene: TRBD1; V gene: TRBV5-4; CDR3 DNA: TGTGCCAGCAGCTTTGACAGGGGTGGCTATGGCTACACCTTC; CDR3 protein: CASSFDRGGYGYTF
CDR3 length: 14; J gene: TRBJ1-1; clone size: .; D gene: TRBD1; V gene: TRBV5-1; CDR3 DNA: TGCGCCAGCAGCCCCACAGGGGAGGACACTGAAGCTTTCTTT; CDR3 protein: CASSPTGEDTEAFF
CDR3 length: 15; J gene: TRBJ1-2; clone size: .; D gene: TRBD1; V gene: TRBV19; CDR3 DNA: TGTGCCAGTAGTACCGACAGGGCACGGAACTATGGCTACACCTTC; CDR3 protein: CASSTDRARNYGYTF
CDR3 length: 13; J gene: TRBJ2-3; clone size: few; D gene: .; V gene: TRBV6-5; CDR3 DNA: TGTGCCAGCAGTTACGCCACTGGTGATACGCAGTATTTT; CDR3 protein: CASSYATGDTQYF
CDR3 length: 15; J gene: TRBJ2-7; clone size: .; D gene: .; V gene: TRBV6-5; CDR3 DNA: TGTGCCAGCAGTTACTCTTGGCTGGGAAGCTACGAGCAGTACTTC; CDR3 protein: CASSYSWLGSYEQYF
CDR3 length: 17; J gene: TRBJ2-1; clone size: many; D gene: TRBD1; V gene: TRBV5-1; CDR3 DNA: TGCGCCAGCACACCAACATCAGGACAGGGGGCGACTCATGAGCAGTTCTTC; CDR3 protein: CASTPTSGQGATHEQFF
CDR3 length: 11; J gene: TRBJ2-7; clone size: medium-sized; D gene: .; V gene: TRBV14; CDR3 DNA: TGTGCCAGCAGCCCGGGGTACGAGCAGTACTTC; CDR3 protein: CASSPGYEQYF
CDR3 length: 15; J gene: TRBJ1-5; clone size: few; D gene: .; V gene: TRBV5-8; CDR3 DNA: TGTGCCAGCAGCCTCCAGACCTCCGGCAATCAGCCCCAGCATTTT; CDR3 protein: CASSLQTSGNQPQHF
CDR3 length: 16; J gene: TRBJ2-2; clone size: few; D gene: TRBD2; V gene: TRBV5-1; CDR3 DNA: TGCGCCAGCAGCCCGGCTACTAGCGGGAAGACCGGGGAGCTGTTTTTT; CDR3 protein: CASSPATSGKTGELFF
CDR3 length: 12; J gene: TRBJ2-5; clone size: .; D gene: .; V gene: TRBV29-1; CDR3 DNA: TGCAGCGTTCGGCAGGGGCAAGAGACCCAGTACTTC; CDR3 protein: CSVRQGQETQYF
CDR3 length: 17; J gene: TRBJ2-3; clone size: few; D gene: .; V gene: TRBV28; CDR3 DNA: TGTGCCAGCAGTTCGGACCTCGACTACCCGAGGAGGGATACGCAGTATTTT; CDR3 protein: CASSSDLDYPRRDTQYF
CDR3 length: 17; J gene: TRBJ2-5; clone size: few; D gene: .; V gene: TRBV15; CDR3 DNA: TGTGCCACCAGCAGAGATCCGGGACGGACCACCCGAGAGACCCAGTACTTC; CDR3 protein: CATSRDPGRTTRETQYF
CDR3 length: 14; J gene: TRBJ1-5; clone size: few; D gene: .; V gene: TRBV7-2; CDR3 DNA: TGTGCCAGCAGCTTAGGAGGTTGGGGTCAGCCCCAGCATTTT; CDR3 protein: CASSLGGWGQPQHF
CDR3 length: 12; J gene: TRBJ2-7; clone size: .; D gene: .; V gene: TRBV28; CDR3 DNA: TGTGCCACCCTGCACCCCACGAACGAGCAGTACTTC; CDR3 protein: CATLHPTNEQYF
CDR3 length: 16; J gene: TRBJ1-5; clone size: few; D gene: .; V gene: TRBV28; CDR3 DNA: TGTGCCAGCAGTTTATCTTGGGGGGCTAGCAATCAGCCCCAGCATTTT; CDR3 protein: CASSLSWGASNQPQHF
CDR3 length: 14; J gene: TRBJ1-5; clone size: .; D gene: .; V gene: TRBV10-2; CDR3 DNA: TGCGCCAGCAGTGAGTCAGGGGTCGGTCAGCCCCAGCATTTT; CDR3 protein: CASSESGVGQPQHF
CDR3 length: 14; J gene: TRBJ2-7; clone size: few; D gene: TRBD2; V gene: TRBV7-2; CDR3 DNA: TGTGCCAGCAGCATTAGCGGGGACCTATACGAGCAGTACTTC; CDR3 protein: CASSISGDLYEQYF
CDR3 length: 17; J gene: TRBJ2-3; clone size: few; D gene: TRBD2; V gene: TRBV18; CDR3 DNA: TGTGCCAGCTCACCTATGGGACTAGCGGGAGGCACAGATACGCAGTATTTT; CDR3 protein: CASSPMGLAGGTDTQYF
CDR3 length: 14; J gene: TRBJ1-5; clone size: many; D gene: TRBD1; V gene: TRBV2; CDR3 DNA: TGTGCCACCAAGGACAGGGCTAGCAATCAGCCCCAGCATTTT; CDR3 protein: CATKDRASNQPQHF
CDR3 length: 11; J gene: TRBJ2-1; clone size: many; D gene: .; V gene: TRBV18; CDR3 DNA: TGTGCCAGCTCACGGAGGAATGAGCAGTTCTTC; CDR3 protein: CASSRRNEQFF
CDR3 length: 14; J gene: TRBJ1-2; clone size: few; D gene: .; V gene: TRBV10-2; CDR3 DNA: TGCGCCAGCAGTGAGTCTTTGACGTTGACGGGCTACACCTTC; CDR3 protein: CASSESLTLTGYTF
CDR3 length: 15; J gene: TRBJ1-4; clone size: few; D gene: TRBD1; V gene: TRBV18; CDR3 DNA: TGTGCCAGCTCACCCGGACAGGGCAGAGGTGAAAAACTGTTTTTT; CDR3 protein: CASSPGQGRGEKLFF
CDR3 length: 13; J gene: TRBJ2-7; clone size: few; D gene: .; V gene: TRBV28; CDR3 DNA: TGTGCCAGCAGTTTTTATCAGGGAAACGAGCAGTACTTC; CDR3 protein: CASSFYQGNEQYF
CDR3 length: 13; J gene: TRBJ2-4; clone size: few; D gene: .; V gene: TRBV29-1; CDR3 DNA: TGCAGCGTTGCTCTAGGTTCCAAAAACATTCAGTACTTC; CDR3 protein: CSVALGSKNIQYF
CDR3 length: 15; J gene: TRBJ1-5; clone size: few; D gene: .; V gene: TRBV16; CDR3 DNA: TGTGCCAGCAGCCGGTCTGTAGGGGGTAATCAGCCCCAGCATTTT; CDR3 protein: CASSRSVGGNQPQHF
CDR3 length: 17; J gene: TRBJ2-6; clone size: .; D gene: .; V gene: TRBV7-8; CDR3 DNA: TGTGCCAGCAGCTTGCGGAATACGAACTCTGGGGCCAACGTCCTGACTTTC; CDR3 protein: CASSLRNTNSGANVLTF
CDR3 length: 15; J gene: TRBJ1-2; clone size: many; D gene: .; V gene: TRBV7-8; CDR3 DNA: TGTGCCAGCAGCTTAGCGGGGGGGGCGAACTATGGCTACACCTTC; CDR3 protein: CASSLAGGANYGYTF
CDR3 length: 14; J gene: TRBJ2-7; clone size: .; D gene: .; V gene: TRBV28; CDR3 DNA: TGTGCCAGCAGTTCAGCCGGGACCGCTGTCGAGCAGTACTTC; CDR3 protein: CASSSAGTAVEQYF
CDR3 length: 16; J gene: TRBJ2-1; clone size: few; D gene: TRBD2; V gene: TRBV11-1; CDR3 DNA: TGTGCCAGCAGCTTGGGGGGACTAGGGCCCGACAATGAGCAGTTCTTC; CDR3 protein: CASSLGGLGPDNEQFF
CDR3 length: 12; J gene: TRBJ2-7; clone size: many; D gene: .; V gene: TRBV18; CDR3 DNA: TGTGCCAGCTCACAGGGCGGCTACGAGCAGTACTTC; CDR3 protein: CASSQGGYEQYF
CDR3 length: 16; J gene: TRBJ2-3; clone size: .; D gene: TRBD2; V gene: TRBV7-8; CDR3 DNA: TGTGCCAGCAGCCCCGGGACTAGCGCCTTCACAGATACGCAGTATTTT; CDR3 protein: CASSPGTSAFTDTQYF
CDR3 length: 15; J gene: TRBJ1-5; clone size: .; D gene: .; V gene: TRBV18; CDR3 DNA: TGTGCCAGCTCACCAACAGGGTCGATAGGCCAGCCCCAGCATTTT; CDR3 protein: CASSPTGSIGQPQHF
CDR3 length: 15; J gene: TRBJ2-7; clone size: .; D gene: .; V gene: TRBV11-2; CDR3 DNA: TGTGCCAGCAGCTTAGGCGGGGCAATTTACTACGAGCAGTACTTC; CDR3 protein: CASSLGGAIYYEQYF
CDR3 length: 19; J gene: TRBJ2-7; clone size: few; D gene: .; V gene: TRBV21-1; CDR3 DNA: TGTGCCAGCAGCAAAGGATACGGGACTAGCGGTTTCCCCTCCTACGAGCAGTACTTC; CDR3 protein: CASSKGYGTSGFPSYEQYF